The present TCR beta chain was sequenced within a study of beta chain features in type 1 diabetes. Regarding the study as a whole: Lower insertion and higher deletion counts appeared at VDJ junctions in type 1 diabetes patients. Shorter TCRB CDR3s, moderately but significantly so, were found in Type 1 diabetes patients in all four CD4+ subsets.

Every single donor gave one heparinised blood draw, and these averaged roughly 100 mL. CD45RO/CCR7/CD25/CD127/CD95/CD27 separated CD4+ naive, central memory, regulatory and stem cell-like memory cells by sorting. Purity (above 98%) was reached by all sorted populations. The length of the CDR3 is 15 residues. The germline V gene encodes CDR1 MNHNS and CDR2 SASEGT. V was clipped by 6 bases and J by 7 bases, with 19 bases between them. What was sequenced were expressed TCRB transcripts, since all of the isolated RNA had been reverse transcribed. Sequencing was performed with immunoSEQ multiplex PCR; in TCRdb, only in-frame clones are kept and a portion is missing. The sample comprises some 350,000 clones, over 9% of which are singletons, and about 0.63% rests with the top ten. This clone was seen more than once but under ten times. Its cognate antigen is unknown.

The clonotype was recovered from a man aged 25-45 years with type 1 diabetes. Material for sequencing was central memory CD4+ T cells from blood. The V and J genes are TRBV6-1 and TRBJ2-1; D might be TRBD2 (5 bases). CDR3 region: CASSRRTGPGNEQFF. CDR3 coding DNA: TGTGCCAGCAGCCGTAGGACGGGTCCGGGGAATGAGCAGTTCTTC.